These T cell receptor beta chains were read from a single sample in a study of blood T cells in healthy people across ages. TCRdb analysed the 5' RACE reads with MiXCR anew, one entry per CDR3 protein. This table holds 720,000 or so distinct CDR3 sequences, around 38% found once. The specimen sequenced was blood. Source of these receptors: a man older than 75 in good health. Both conserved end residues are part of each CDR3. The D gene is left open where the match is weak. The size entry is marked missing in some rows and otherwise reads once, few, many or a size class.

>TRBV7-9|-|TRBJ1-4|-
TGTGCCAGCAGCGGACCCCAAGGAGGGGAAAAACTGTTTTTT
CASSGPQGGEKLFF
>TRBV5-1|-|TRBJ2-1|TRBD2
TGCGCCAGCAGCCCGGGACTAGCGGGACTCTACAATGAGCAGTTCTTC
CASSPGLAGLYNEQFF
>TRBV15|-|TRBJ1-1|-
TGTGCCACCAGCAGAGATCAGGGAAGAGCTTTCTTT
CATSRDQGRAFF
>TRBV15|-|TRBJ2-7|TRBD1
TGTGCCACCAGCAGAGATGAGGGGGCGGACGAGCAGTACTTC
CATSRDEGADEQYF
>TRBV21-1|many|TRBJ2-7|-
TGTGCCAGCAGCAAAGGGACCTACGAGCAGTACTTC
CASSKGTYEQYF
>TRBV9|-|TRBJ1-6|TRBD1
TGTGCCAGCAGCGCTGGACAGGGGGCGAGTTCACCCCTCCACTTT
CASSAGQGASSPLHF
>TRBV7-3|few|TRBJ1-4|-
TGTGCCAGCAGCGACGCGGAGAGGGAAAATGAAAAACTGTTTTTT
CASSDAERENEKLFF
>TRBV12-3/TRBV12-4|-|TRBJ2-5|-
TGTGCCAGCAGTTTTTACGGAGATACTCAAGAGACCCAGTACTTC
CASSFYGDTQETQYF
>TRBV28|once|TRBJ1-5|-
TGTGCCAGCAGTAACAGGGTTAATAGCAATCAGCCCCAGCATTTT
CASSNRVNSNQPQHF
>TRBV6-6|few|TRBJ2-4|-
TGTGCCAGCAGTTACTCAGTATCAGGGGTGGCAAACATTCAGTACTTC
CASSYSVSGVANIQYF
>TRBV6-2/TRBV6-3|many|TRBJ1-4|-
TGTGCCAGCAGAAGGGGAGGCGGTGAAAAACTGTTTTTT
CASRRGGGEKLFF
>TRBV4-3|few|TRBJ1-1|-
TGCGCCAGCAGCAGCATGTATGGGAACACTGAAGCTTTCTTT
CASSSMYGNTEAFF
>TRBV7-2|-|TRBJ1-5|TRBD1
TGTGCCAGCAGCATTAACAGGGGTCCCAATCAGCCCCAGCATTTT
CASSINRGPNQPQHF
>TRBV7-9|-|TRBJ1-1|TRBD1
TGTGCCAGCAGCTCCGACCTCGGACAGGGTGTGTCGAACACTGAAGCTTTCTTT
CASSSDLGQGVSNTEAFF
>TRBV7-6|-|TRBJ2-3|-
TGTGCCAGCAGCCGTAGTAGGGCCACAGATACGCAGTATTTT
CASSRSRATDTQYF
>TRBV28|-|TRBJ2-1|TRBD2
TGTGCCAGCAGTCTTCCGGGACTAGCGAACAATGAGCGGTTCTTC
CASSLPGLANNERFF
>TRBV20-1|-|TRBJ1-2|-
TGCAGTGCTAGAGATGGGGGATCCGACTATGGCTACACCTTC
CSARDGGSDYGYTF
>TRBV20-1|-|TRBJ2-6|TRBD1
TGCAGTGCCCCGACAGGGGCTGGGGCCAACGTCCTGACTTTC
CSAPTGAGANVLTF
>TRBV14|few|TRBJ1-6|-
TGTGCCAGCAGCCAGGGGATATCCGAGTTCCTACCCCTCCACTTT
CASSQGISEFLPLHF
>TRBV6-6|-|TRBJ2-7|TRBD1
TGTGCCAGCAGGCAAATGACAGGGGGTTTATACGAGCAGTACTTC
CASRQMTGGLYEQYF
>TRBV29-1|many|TRBJ1-2|-
TGCAGCGCCGCAGGTGGGGAGCGTGGCTACACCTTC
CSAAGGERGYTF
>TRBV15|-|TRBJ2-2|-
TGTGCCACCAGCAGAGATCGGGGTGTGGTCACCGGGGAGCTGTTTTTT
CATSRDRGVVTGELFF
>TRBV30|-|TRBJ2-7|-
TGTGCCTGGAGTGTAGGGGGGGCGCTTTTCCACGAGCAGTACTTC
CAWSVGGALFHEQYF
>TRBV7-2|-|TRBJ1-2|-
TGTGCCAGCAGCTTACGGGACCCGAGGACCTATGGCTACACCTTC
CASSLRDPRTYGYTF
>TRBV2|many|TRBJ2-5|TRBD1
TGTGCCAGCAGTGGGGACAGGATCCAAGAGACCCAGTACTTC
CASSGDRIQETQYF
>TRBV4-2|-|TRBJ2-1|-
TGTGCCTGCAGCCAAGGTGCAGCGGGTTCTAGGTACAATGAGCAGTTCTTC
CACSQGAAGSRYNEQFF
>TRBV6-5|-|TRBJ2-3|-
TGTGCCAGCAGTTACCGCCAACGCACAGATACGCAGTATTTT
CASSYRQRTDTQYF